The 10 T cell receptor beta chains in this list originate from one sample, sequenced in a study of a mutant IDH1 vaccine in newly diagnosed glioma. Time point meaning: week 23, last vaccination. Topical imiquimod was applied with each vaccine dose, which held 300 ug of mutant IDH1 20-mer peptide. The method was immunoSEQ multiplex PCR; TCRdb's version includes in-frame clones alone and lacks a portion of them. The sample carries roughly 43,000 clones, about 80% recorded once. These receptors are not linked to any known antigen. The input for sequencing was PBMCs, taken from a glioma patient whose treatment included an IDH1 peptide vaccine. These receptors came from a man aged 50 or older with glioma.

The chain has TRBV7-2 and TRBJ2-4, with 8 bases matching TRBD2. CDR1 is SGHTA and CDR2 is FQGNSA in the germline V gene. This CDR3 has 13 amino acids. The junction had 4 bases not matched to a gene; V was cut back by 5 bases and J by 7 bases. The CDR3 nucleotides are TGTGCCAGCAGCAATACTAGCGGTAACATTCAGTACTTC. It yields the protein CASSNTSGNIQYF. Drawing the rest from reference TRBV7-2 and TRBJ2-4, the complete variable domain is GAGVSQSPSNKVTEKGKDVELRCDPISGHTALYWYRQSLGQGLEFLIYFQGNSAPDKSGLPSDRFSAERTGGSVSTLTIQRTQQEDSAVYLCASSNTSGNIQYFGAGTRLSVL.

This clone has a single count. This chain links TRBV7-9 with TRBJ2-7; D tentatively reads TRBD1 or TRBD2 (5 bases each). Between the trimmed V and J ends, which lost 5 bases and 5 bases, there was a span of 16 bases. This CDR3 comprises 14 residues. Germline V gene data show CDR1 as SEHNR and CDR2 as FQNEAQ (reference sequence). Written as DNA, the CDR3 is TGTGCCAGCAGCCACGACAGCGGAGGCAACGAGCAGTACTTC. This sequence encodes CASSHDSGGNEQYF. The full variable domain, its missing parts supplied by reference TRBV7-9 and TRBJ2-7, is DTGVSQNPRHKITKRGQNVTFRCDPISEHNRLYWYRQTLGQGPEFLTYFQNEAQLEKSRLLSDRFSAERPKGSFSTLEIQRTEQGDSAMYLCASSHDSGGNEQYFGPGTRLTVT.

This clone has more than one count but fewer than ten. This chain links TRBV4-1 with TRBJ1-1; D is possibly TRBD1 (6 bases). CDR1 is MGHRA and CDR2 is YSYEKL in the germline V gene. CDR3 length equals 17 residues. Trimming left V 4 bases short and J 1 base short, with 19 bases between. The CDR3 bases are TGCGCCAGCAGCCTAAGACCCGTCGGGGGGCCGAACACTGAAGCTTTCTTT. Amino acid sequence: CASSLRPVGGPNTEAFF.

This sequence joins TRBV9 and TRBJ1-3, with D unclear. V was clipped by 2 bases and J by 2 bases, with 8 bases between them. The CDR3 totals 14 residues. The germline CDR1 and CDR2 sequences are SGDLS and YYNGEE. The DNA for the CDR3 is TGTGCCAGCAGCGTCGACTTGACTGGAAACACCATATATTTT. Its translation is CASSVDLTGNTIYF.

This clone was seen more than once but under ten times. CDR3 sequence reads: CASSLIGVEMNTIYF. The DNA for the CDR3 is TGTGCCAGCAGCTTAATTGGGGTGGAGATGAACACCATATATTTT. The chain uses TRBV7-2 and TRBJ1-3; D gene unclear. V was shortened by 2 bases and J by 7 bases, with 15 bases between the two germline ends. The CDR3 loop spans 15 amino acids. CDR1 is SGHTA and CDR2 is FQGNSA in the germline V gene.

CDR3 protein: CASSFTRGELFF. The CDR3 DNA reads TGCGCCAGCAGCTTCACAAGGGGGGAGCTGTTTTTT. V usage is TRBV5-1 and J usage is TRBJ2-2; unclear D gene. Trimming left V 2 bases short and J 8 bases short, with 7 bases between. Per germline, CDR1 SGHRS and CDR2 YFSETQ. The CDR3 has 12 residues. Using reference TRBV5-1 and TRBJ2-2 for the parts outside the CDR3, the full variable domain is KAGVTQTPRYLIKTRGQQVTLSCSPISGHRSVSWYQQTPGQGLQFLFEYFSETQRNKGNFPGRFSGRQFSNSRSEMNVSTLELGDSALYLCASSFTRGELFFGEGSRLTVL.

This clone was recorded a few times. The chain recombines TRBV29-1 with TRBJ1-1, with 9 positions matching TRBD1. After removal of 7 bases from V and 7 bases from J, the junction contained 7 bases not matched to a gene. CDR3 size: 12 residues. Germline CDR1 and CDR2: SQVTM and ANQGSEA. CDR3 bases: TGCAGCGCACCGGGACAGGGCTTTGAAGCTTTCTTT. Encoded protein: CSAPGQGFEAFF.

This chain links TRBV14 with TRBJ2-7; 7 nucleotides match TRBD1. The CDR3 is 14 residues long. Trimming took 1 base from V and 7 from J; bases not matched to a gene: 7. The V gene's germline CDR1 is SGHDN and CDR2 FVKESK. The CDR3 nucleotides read TGTGCCAGCAGCCAAGTACAGGGGACGGGTGAGCAGTACTTC. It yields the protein CASSQVQGTGEQYF.

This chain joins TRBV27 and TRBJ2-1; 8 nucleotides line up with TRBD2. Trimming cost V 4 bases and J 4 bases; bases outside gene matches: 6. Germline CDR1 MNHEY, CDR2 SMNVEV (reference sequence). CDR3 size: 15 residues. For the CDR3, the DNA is TGTGCCAGCAGTTACGGGGGGGGCATGTACAATGAGCAGTTCTTC. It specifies CASSYGGGMYNEQFF.

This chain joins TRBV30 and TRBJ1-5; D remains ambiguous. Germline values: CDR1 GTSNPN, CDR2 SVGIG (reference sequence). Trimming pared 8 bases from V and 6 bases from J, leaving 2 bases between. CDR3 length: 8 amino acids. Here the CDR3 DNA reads TGTGCCCTTCAGCCCCAGCATTTT. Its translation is CALQPQHF.